These T cell receptor beta chains were read from a single sample in a study of cytomegalovirus exposure and HLA in healthy donors. Here immunoSEQ multiplex PCR was the method, and the copy in TCRdb shows in-frame clones only, minus some. This table holds 95,000 to 130,000 clones, under 90% found once. The sequencing sample was made of PBMCs. These receptors originate from a woman in her twenties or thirties in good health and CMV-seronegative. CDR3s include the opening cysteine and the closing phenylalanine or tryptophan. A D gene is named only where the DNA matches it firmly.

v_call	j_call	d_call	cdr3_aa
TRBV7-9	TRBJ1-5	-	CASSLGRGSQPQHF
TRBV4-2	TRBJ2-1	TRBD2	CASSQDLGLAGTHEQFF
TRBV28	TRBJ2-5	TRBD1	CASSLDRSNQETQYF
TRBV2	TRBJ2-5	-	CASSDEVSQETQYF
TRBV2	TRBJ1-2	-	CASSEVVEGLSGYTF
TRBV27	TRBJ2-5	TRBD2	CASSLSRTSGTGQETQYF
TRBV7-2	TRBJ1-1	-	CASSLEQSLRGTEAFF
TRBV4-1	TRBJ2-5	TRBD2	CASSLFLAGEETQYF
TRBV9	TRBJ2-1	TRBD2	CASSAGTSGPEVGEQFF
TRBV10-1	TRBJ1-1	TRBD1	CASSGNRGPTEAFF
TRBV29-1	TRBJ1-1	-	CSVEENRSGAFF
TRBV18	TRBJ2-7	-	CASSPPSQYEQYF
TRBV7-2	TRBJ2-3	-	CASSLRREDTQYF
TRBV5-1	TRBJ2-7	-	CASSFGLPGSYEQYF
TRBV5-4	TRBJ2-7	-	CASSLFQGIGTYEQYF
TRBV19	TRBJ2-7	-	CASTMKAGVYEQYF
TRBV7-7	TRBJ2-1	TRBD2	CASSLAGGDNEQFF
TRBV27	TRBJ2-7	-	CASSLEGFSYEQYF
TRBV28	TRBJ2-4	TRBD1	CASSFLGTGKNIQYF
TRBV4-1	TRBJ1-5	-	CASSRKRNKHSNQPQHF
TRBV10-2	TRBJ2-1	TRBD2	CASSQREDEQFF
TRBV27	TRBJ1-5	-	CASSLGGGGNQPQHF
TRBV10-3	TRBJ1-1	TRBD1	CAISEGTGMNTEAFF
TRBV4-1	TRBJ2-1	TRBD1	CASSPLRQGPRGNEQFF
TRBV7-6	TRBJ2-7	-	CASSLEEGSYEQYF
TRBV10-3	TRBJ1-1	-	CAISDGRGRGDTEAFF
TRBV28	TRBJ2-4	-	CASSSLRLVPKNIQYF
TRBV14	TRBJ2-2	-	CASSHSLNTGELFF
TRBV2	-	-	CASSGRNYEQYF
TRBV5-4	-	TRBD2	CASSSEAGTSGYEQYF
TRBV19	TRBJ1-5	-	CASSAQAGNQPQHF
TRBV19	TRBJ2-1	TRBD2	CASSKTSGRRVEQFF
TRBV28	TRBJ1-2	TRBD1	CASSPPGQGGSYGYTF
TRBV20-1	TRBJ2-5	-	CSSSEGTQYF
TRBV5-1	TRBJ1-2	-	CASSLAGRDNYGYTF
TRBV19	TRBJ2-5	TRBD2	CASSISLAGETQYF
TRBV19	TRBJ2-3	-	CASSFSDTDTQYF
TRBV11-2	TRBJ2-1	TRBD1	CASSQAGGVNEQFF
TRBV7-2	TRBJ2-2	TRBD2	CASSGLAGWVTGELFF
TRBV6-1	TRBJ2-5	TRBD2	CAWGDAELDGGQYF
TRBV6-1	TRBJ2-2	TRBD1	CASSVRTGANTGELFF
TRBV23-1	TRBJ2-7	-	CASSKTRIHEQYF
TRBV7-3	TRBJ2-1	-	CASSLTRADEQFF
TRBV5-6	TRBJ1-5	TRBD1	CASSSDRANQPQHF
TRBV11-2	TRBJ1-1	-	CASSPAGAPNTEAFF